This TCR beta chain stems from a study of graft-versus-host responses after intestinal transplantation. In the study overall: All recipients got anti-thymocyte globulin induction, then tacrolimus and steroids for approximately 3 years. General study points: GvH clones detected in recipient marrow included some appearing first in ileum or blood. After transplant, early declines in HvG clones were associated with peak levels of circulating GvH clones.

This CDR3 spans 16 amino acids. V gave up 0 bases and J gave up 2 bases, with 11 bases separating them. Germline V gene data show CDR1 as SGHVS and CDR2 as FQNEAQ. The sample holds a few counts of this clone. What it binds is not known. The data were produced by immunoSEQ multiplex PCR, yet TCRdb's version contains in-frame clones alone and is incomplete. The table has tens of thousands of clones, 92% seen once. V gene TRBV7-8 combines with J gene TRBJ2-1; D is perhaps TRBD2 (5 bases). The TCR originated in a human donor who received an intestinal transplant. This material consisted of unstimulated CD4+ T cells sorted from spleen or lymph node cells, taken before intestinal transplant. CDR3 amino acids: CASSLALAPTYNEQFF. The CDR3 DNA sequence: TGTGCCAGCAGCTTAGCCCTAGCACCAACCTACAATGAGCAGTTCTTC.